This paragraph covers one TCR beta chain sequence. The sample belongs to a study of CD8 T cells in Susac syndrome. An amount of RNA that ranged from roughly 0.45 to 1 ug was reverse transcribed with random hexamers. TCRdb re-analysed the immunoSEQ multiplex PCR reads in MiXCR, keeping a single row per CDR3 protein. The data contain 150,000 to 200,000 distinct CDR3 sequences, roughly 95% of them singletons. Sequencing targeted TCR beta in blood CD8+ and CD4+ T cells. The multiple sclerosis control cohort comprised treatment-naive individuals presenting with stable or active relapsing-remitting disease. The CDR3 runs to 11 residues. Trimming left V 10 bases short and J 9 bases short, with 14 bases between.

The chain uses TRBV12-3 or TRBV12-4 and TRBJ2-3; TRBD1 might be the D (5 bases). The TCR sequence derives from a human donor with multiple sclerosis. Sequenced: CD8+ T cells from PBMCs. This CDR3 is CATRLGATQYF. As DNA, the CDR3 is TGTGCCACCCGTCTTGGGGCGACGCAGTATTTT.